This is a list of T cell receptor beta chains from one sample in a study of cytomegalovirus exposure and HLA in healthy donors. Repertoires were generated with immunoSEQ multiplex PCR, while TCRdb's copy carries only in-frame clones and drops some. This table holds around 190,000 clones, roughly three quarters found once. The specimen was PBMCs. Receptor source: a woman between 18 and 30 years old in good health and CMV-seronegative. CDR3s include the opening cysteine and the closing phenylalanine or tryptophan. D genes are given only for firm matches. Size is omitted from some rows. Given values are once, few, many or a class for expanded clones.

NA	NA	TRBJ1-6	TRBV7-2	CASSFLGEGPLHF	TGTGCCAGCAGCTTTCTCGGGGAGGGTCCCCTCCACTTT
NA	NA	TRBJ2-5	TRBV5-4	CASSLTTQETQYF	TGTGCCAGCAGCTTAACTACCCAAGAGACCCAGTACTTC
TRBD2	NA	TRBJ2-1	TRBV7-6	CASSKGSGRAREQFF	TGTGCCAGCAGCAAAGGGTCCGGGAGGGCCAGGGAGCAGTTCTTC
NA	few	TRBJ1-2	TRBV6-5	CASRARDGNYGYTF	TGTGCCAGCAGGGCCCGAGACGGGAACTATGGCTACACCTTC
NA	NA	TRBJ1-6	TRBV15	CATSRDTLGRKGDNSPLHF	TGTGCCACCAGCAGAGATACCCTGGGCAGGAAAGGGGATAATTCACCCCTCCACTTT
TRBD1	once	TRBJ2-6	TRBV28	CASSSPRGLSNSGANVLTF	TGTGCCAGCAGTTCACCAAGGGGGCTCTCTAACTCTGGGGCCAACGTCCTGACTTTC
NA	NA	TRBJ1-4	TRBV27	CASSSSRATNEKLFF	TGTGCCAGCAGTTCATCCCGAGCAACTAATGAAAAACTGTTTTTT
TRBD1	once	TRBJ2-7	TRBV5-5	CASSGTGQYEQYF	TGTGCCAGCAGCGGGACAGGACAGTACGAGCAGTACTTC
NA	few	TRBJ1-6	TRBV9	CASSVVEGPLHF	TGTGCCAGCAGCGTAGTAGAGGGTCCCCTCCACTTT
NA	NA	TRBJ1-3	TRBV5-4	CASSLEGSGNTIYF	TGTGCCAGCAGCTTGGAGGGGTCTGGAAACACCATATATTTT
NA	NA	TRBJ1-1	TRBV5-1	CASSFGENTEAFF	TGCGCCAGCAGCTTCGGGGAGAACACTGAAGCTTTCTTT
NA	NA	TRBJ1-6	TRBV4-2	CASSQVGGDHSPLHF	TGTGCCAGCAGCCAAGTAGGAGGGGATCACTCACCCCTCCACTTT
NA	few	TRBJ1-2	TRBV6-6	CASTPSGSGYGYTF	TGTGCCAGCACCCCTTCGGGATCTGGCTATGGCTACACCTTC
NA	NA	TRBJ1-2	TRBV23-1	CASSQFPGQSFYGYTF	TGCGCCAGCAGTCAATTCCCCGGACAGTCTTTCTATGGCTACACCTTC
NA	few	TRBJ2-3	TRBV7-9	CASSLEGDTQYF	TGTGCCAGCAGCTTAGAGGGGGATACGCAGTATTTT
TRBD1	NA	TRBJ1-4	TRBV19	CASSPLDRGVTNEKLFF	TGTGCCAGTAGCCCCCTGGACAGGGGAGTGACTAATGAAAAACTGTTTTTT
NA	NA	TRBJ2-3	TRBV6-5	CASMITGADTQYF	TGTGCCAGCATGATTACCGGGGCAGATACGCAGTATTTT
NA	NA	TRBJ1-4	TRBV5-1	CASSLWDGGNEKLFF	TGCGCCAGCAGCTTGTGGGATGGAGGGAATGAAAAACTGTTTTTT
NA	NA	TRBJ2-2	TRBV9	CASSVKPSNTGELFF	TGTGCCAGCAGCGTAAAGCCTTCGAACACCGGGGAGCTGTTTTTT
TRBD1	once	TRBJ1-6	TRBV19	CASSSTGGQFPLHF	TGTGCCAGTAGTTCCACAGGGGGCCAGTTCCCCCTCCACTTT
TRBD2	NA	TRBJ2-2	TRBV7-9	CASSSPGLARVGELFF	TGTGCCAGCAGCTCCCCGGGACTAGCAAGGGTCGGGGAGCTGTTTTTT
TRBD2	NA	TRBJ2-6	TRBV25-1	CASSGAGAGADVLTF	TGTGCCAGCAGCGGCGCGGGAGCTGGGGCCGACGTCCTGACTTTC
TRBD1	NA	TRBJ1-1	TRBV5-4	CASSLGTGSAFF	TGTGCCAGCAGCTTAGGGACAGGGTCAGCTTTCTTT
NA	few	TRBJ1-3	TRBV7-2	CASSHQEQGTFSGNTIYF	TGTGCCAGCAGCCATCAGGAACAGGGAACCTTCTCTGGAAACACCATATATTTT
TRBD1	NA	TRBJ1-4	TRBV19	CASSTQTGFEKLFF	TGTGCCAGTAGTACCCAGACAGGGTTTGAAAAACTGTTTTTT
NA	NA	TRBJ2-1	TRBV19	CASAGTSYNEQFF	TGTGCCAGCGCGGGGACCTCCTACAATGAGCAGTTCTTC
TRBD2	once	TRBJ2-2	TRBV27	CASRPGTSENTGELFF	TGTGCCAGCCGGCCCGGGACTAGCGAGAACACCGGGGAGCTGTTTTTT
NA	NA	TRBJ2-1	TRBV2	CASSDFTGNNEQFF	TGTGCCAGCAGTGATTTCACAGGAAACAATGAGCAGTTCTTC
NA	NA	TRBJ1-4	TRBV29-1	CSVEGGLGLFF	TGCAGCGTTGAGGGAGGCCTGGGACTGTTTTTT
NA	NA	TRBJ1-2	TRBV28	CASSADGVQGYTF	TGTGCCAGCAGTGCCGACGGAGTACAAGGCTACACCTTC
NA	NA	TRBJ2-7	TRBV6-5	CASSYSRVRYEQYF	TGTGCCAGCAGTTACTCCAGGGTGCGATACGAGCAGTACTTC
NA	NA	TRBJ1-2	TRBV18	CASSPRQDGYTF	TGTGCCAGCTCACCCCGACAGGATGGCTACACCTTC
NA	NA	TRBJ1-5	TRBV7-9	CASSSGERDQPQHF	TGTGCCAGCAGCTCCGGGGAGAGGGATCAGCCCCAGCATTTT
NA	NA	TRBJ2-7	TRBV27	CASSRLRGEQYF	TGTGCCAGCAGTCGACTAAGAGGCGAGCAGTACTTC
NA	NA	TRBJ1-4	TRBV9	CASSVAQGDEKLFF	TGTGCCAGCAGCGTAGCTCAAGGAGATGAAAAACTGTTTTTT
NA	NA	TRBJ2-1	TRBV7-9	CAGGADRSYNEQFF	TGTGCCGGGGGGGCGGACCGCTCCTACAATGAGCAGTTCTTC
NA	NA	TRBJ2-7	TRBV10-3	CAISGDQGSYEQYF	TGTGCCATCAGTGGGGACCAGGGGTCCTACGAGCAGTACTTC
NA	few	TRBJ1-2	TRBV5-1	CASSKGDYGYTF	TGCGCCAGCAGCAAGGGGGACTATGGCTACACCTTC
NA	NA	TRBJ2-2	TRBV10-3	CAISESLGEGTGELFF	TGTGCCATCAGTGAGTCCTTAGGGGAAGGGACCGGGGAGCTGTTTTTT
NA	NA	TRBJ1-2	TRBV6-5	CASSPTSNYGYTF	TGTGCCAGCAGCCCAACAAGTAACTATGGCTACACCTTC
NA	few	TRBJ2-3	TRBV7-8	CASSTDGTDTQYF	TGTGCCAGCAGCACCGACGGGACAGATACGCAGTATTTT
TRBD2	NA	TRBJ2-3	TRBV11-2	CASSPGSGGPPGTQYF	TGTGCCAGCAGCCCGGGTAGCGGGGGGCCTCCGGGTACGCAGTATTTT